These 22 T cell receptor beta chains came from one sample sequenced in a study of blood T cell repertoires in COVID-19. Measured with immunoSEQ multiplex PCR; TCRdb has only the in-frame clones, and not every one. The top ten clones hold around 3.6% of a sample with 250,000 or so clones, around 82% of them seen once. Source material: PBMCs or T cells enriched from blood (not recorded which). The receptors were gathered from a man aged 45-65 years who had recovered from COVID-19.

This chain uses TRBV6-6 with TRBJ1-5, with D possibly matching TRBD1 (5 bases). CDR1 and CDR2 (germline): MNHNY, SVGAGI (reference sequence). The ends were cut back, 4 bases at V and 1 base at J, with 11 bases in the middle. The CDR3 extends over 15 amino acids. Here the CDR3 reads CASSSGGISNQPQHF. CDR3 sequence (DNA): TGTGCCAGCAGTTCGGGGGGGATAAGCAATCAGCCCCAGCATTTT.

The genes are TRBV10-3 and TRBJ2-7, with TRBD2 matching 9 bases. Germline lookup yields CDR1 ENHRY and CDR2 SYGVKD. The length of the CDR3 is 14 residues. V trimming: 1 base; J trimming: 6 bases; junction bases outside the gene matches: 4. CDR3 protein: CAISEFAGGFEQYF. The CDR3 region has the DNA TGTGCCATCAGTGAGTTTGCGGGAGGGTTCGAGCAGTACTTC.

The chain uses TRBV5-1 and TRBJ2-1, with TRBD2 matching over 11 bases. Germline CDR1 is SGHRS and CDR2 is YFSETQ. Trimming cost V 1 base and J 8 bases; bases outside gene matches: 17. The length of the CDR3 is 19 residues. CDR3 sequence reads: CASSLLGLAEGRKADEQFF. The DNA of the CDR3 is TGCGCCAGCAGCTTGTTGGGACTAGCGGAGGGAAGGAAGGCTGATGAGCAGTTCTTC. The full variable domain, rest sourced from reference TRBV5-1 and TRBJ2-1, is KAGVTQTPRYLIKTRGQQVTLSCSPISGHRSVSWYQQTPGQGLQFLFEYFSETQRNKGNFPGRFSGRQFSNSRSEMNVSTLELGDSALYLCASSLLGLAEGRKADEQFFGPGTRLTVL.

This rearrangement joins TRBV5-1 to TRBJ2-5, with D tentatively TRBD1 (5 bases). V dropped 4 bases and J dropped 2 bases, with 18 bases sitting between them. Germline CDR1 reads SGHRS; CDR2 reads YFSETQ. The CDR3 is 16 amino acids. The CDR3 loop is CASSVLARALQETQYF. The CDR3, as DNA: TGCGCCAGCAGCGTCCTGGCCAGGGCTTTACAAGAGACCCAGTACTTC.

The chain couples TRBV2 to TRBJ2-4, with D perhaps matching TRBD2 (6 bases). Trimming shortened V by 6 bases and J by 2 bases, and 11 bases separated the two germline ends. The CDR3 extends over 14 amino acids. Germline CDR1 reads SNHLY; CDR2 reads FYNNEI. The CDR3 DNA reads TGTGCCAGCAGCGGCTGGGACTCCAAAAACATTCAGTACTTC. Translating it yields CASSGWDSKNIQYF. Full variable domain (outside the CDR3, taken from reference TRBV2 and TRBJ2-4): EPEVTQTPSHQVTQMGQEVILRCVPISNHLYFYWYRQILGQKVEFLVSFYNNEISEKSEIFDDQFSVERPDGSNFTLKIRSTKLEDSAMYFCASSGWDSKNIQYFGAGTRLSVL.

The CDR3 here is CASSEFRGSTEAFF. In DNA, the CDR3 is TGTGCCAGCAGTGAATTTCGGGGGTCGACTGAAGCTTTCTTT. V gene TRBV6-1 combines with J gene TRBJ1-1, with D maybe TRBD1 (5 bases). The germline V gene encodes CDR1 MNHNS and CDR2 SASEGT. CDR3 length equals 14 residues. V lost 2 bases to trimming and J lost 5 bases, with 12 bases between them.

This clone was counted a few times. The same CDR3 also results from other DNA sequences found in this sample. The rearrangement uses TRBV9 and TRBJ2-1; a weak D match, TRBD2 (6 bases). The V gene's germline CDR1 is SGDLS and CDR2 YYNGEE. Deletions cut 2 bases from V and 4 bases from J, with 7 bases between. There are 13 residues in the CDR3. CDR3 amino acids: CASSVRGYNEQFF. The CDR3 DNA reads TGTGCCAGCAGCGTGCGGGGTTACAATGAGCAGTTCTTC.

The rearrangement joins TRBV30 to TRBJ2-7; D not certain. With 2 bases removed from V and 4 bases from J, the gap between germline ends came to 6 bases. The CDR3 runs 11 residues. Germline loops: CDR1 GTSNPN, CDR2 SVGIG (reference sequence). For the CDR3, the DNA is TGTGCCTGGAGTAATCGGTACGAGCAGTACTTC. Encoded protein: CAWSNRYEQYF.

V is TRBV19 and J is TRBJ1-4; unclear D gene. The ends were cut back, 0 bases at V and 8 bases at J, with 13 bases in the middle. Germline V gene sequence: CDR1 LNHDA, CDR2 SQIVND (reference sequence). The CDR3 has 15 amino acids. CDR3 in amino acids: CASSIDHGLWEKLFF. In DNA form, the CDR3 reads TGTGCCAGTAGTATAGATCACGGACTTTGGGAAAAACTGTTTTTT.

The chain is built from TRBV10-1 and TRBJ2-1; TRBD2 matches at 7 bases. The V segment lost 2 bases and the J segment 1 base; nucleotides outside the gene matches: 8. This CDR3 comprises 17 residues. CDR1 WNHNN and CDR2 SYGVQD come from the germline V gene (reference sequence). CDR3 in amino acids: CASSEPGLGGSYNEQFF. In DNA form, the CDR3 reads TGCGCCAGCAGTGAGCCCGGCCTCGGGGGGTCCTACAATGAGCAGTTCTTC.

The chain recombines TRBV27 with TRBJ2-2; 14 bases agree with TRBD2. V lost 6 bases to trimming and J lost 4 bases; unmatched junction nucleotides: 13. The CDR3 length is 19 residues. Germline V CDR1 and CDR2: MNHEY, SMNVEV (reference sequence). This CDR3 reads CASSRQKGLAGVGTGELFF. CDR3 nucleotides: TGTGCCAGCAGCCGTCAAAAGGGACTAGCGGGAGTTGGCACCGGGGAGCTGTTTTTT.

V is TRBV25-1 and J is TRBJ2-7; D gene ambiguous. V was pared by 0 bases and J by 6 bases, with 9 bases between. Germline V gene data show CDR1 as MGHDK and CDR2 as SYGVNS. There are 13 residues in the CDR3. The CDR3 sequence: CASSEYVSPEQYF. The CDR3 DNA reads as TGTGCCAGCAGTGAATATGTTAGCCCCGAGCAGTACTTC.

The rearrangement links TRBV5-4 to TRBJ1-1; TRBD1 might be the D (5 bases). The germline V and J ends were trimmed by 6 bases and 3 bases, with 9 bases remaining between them. The germline V gene has CDR1 SGHNT and CDR2 YYREEE (reference sequence). This CDR3 has 12 residues. CDR3 protein: CASNAGDTEAFF. CDR3 sequence (DNA): TGTGCCAGCAATGCGGGGGACACTGAAGCTTTCTTT.

The chain couples TRBV9 to TRBJ1-4, with a possible D match to TRBD1 (6 bases). CDR1 SGDLS and CDR2 YYNGEE come from the germline V gene. The CDR3 consists of 16 residues. V shed 3 bases and J shed 7 bases, with 19 bases lying between them. CDR3 protein: CASSADRTGRGEKLFF. Here the CDR3 DNA reads TGTGCCAGCAGCGCCGACCGTACAGGGAGAGGTGAAAAACTGTTTTTT.

The chain carries TRBV5-6 and TRBJ1-5, with TRBD1 identical over 7 bases. CDR1 is SGHDT, CDR2 YYEEEE, per germline. V was pared by 3 bases and J by 4 bases, with 7 bases of the junction left unmatched. CDR3 length equals 15 residues. CDR3 loop: CASSSTGTVNQPQHF. CDR3 sequence (DNA): TGTGCCAGCAGCTCGACCGGGACAGTGAATCAGCCCCAGCATTTT.

The chain uses TRBV5-1 and TRBJ1-3; 8 bases match TRBD1. Germline V gene lookup returns CDR1 SGHRS and CDR2 YFSETQ. Trimming removed 3 bases from V and 0 bases from J; junction bases left unmatched: 11. CDR3 length: 18 amino acids. This CDR3 is CASSSINGTGHSGNTIYF. The DNA of the CDR3 is TGCGCCAGCAGCTCTATAAATGGGACAGGACACTCTGGAAACACCATATATTTT.

This chain joins TRBV6-5 and TRBJ1-2; D unresolved. Between the trimmed V and J ends, which lost 0 bases and 3 bases, there was a span of 14 bases. The CDR3 totals 16 residues. CDR1 and CDR2 from the germline V gene are MNHEY and SVGAGI. Here the CDR3 reads CASSYSGRKSYYGYTF. In nucleotides, the CDR3 is TGTGCCAGCAGTTACTCGGGGAGAAAAAGCTACTATGGCTACACCTTC.

Here the CDR3 reads CATQPIGGLTYEQYF. CDR3 sequence (DNA): TGCGCCACCCAACCGATAGGGGGACTAACCTACGAGCAGTACTTC. The chain links TRBV10-2 to TRBJ2-7, with a weak D call TRBD2 (7 bases). Germline-derived CDR1 and CDR2 are WSHSY and SAAADI. The CDR3 sequence is 15 residues long. Trimming shortened V by 10 bases and J by 2 bases, and 21 bases separated the two germline ends.

The chain joins TRBV24-1 to TRBJ2-3, with TRBD2 matching over 11 bases. CDR3 length: 17 residues. Trimming at V came to 4 bases and at J to 5 bases, leaving 10 bases not matched to a gene. Germline CDR1 KGHDR, CDR2 SFDVKD. The DNA of the CDR3 is TGTGCCACCAGTGACCCCCACTTAGCGGGAGGGTTAGATACGCAGTATTTT. The encoded protein is CATSDPHLAGGLDTQYF.

The table lists this clone with a count of one. The V call is TRBV7-8, the J call TRBJ1-3; no clear D gene. This CDR3 has 14 amino acids. V was cut by 4 bases and J by 4 bases, with 11 bases left in between. Germline CDR1 reads SGHVS; CDR2 reads FQNEAQ. Written as DNA, the CDR3 is TGTGCCAGCAGCTCCTCAGGTTCCGGAAACACCATATATTTT. Translating gives CASSSSGSGNTIYF.

This chain joins TRBV9 and TRBJ1-6; 9 positions match TRBD1. V was clipped by 2 bases and J by 8 bases; unmatched bases: 5. The germline V gene encodes CDR1 SGDLS and CDR2 YYNGEE. This CDR3 spans 15 amino acids. The CDR3 nucleotides are TGTGCCAGCAGCGTTCAGACAGGGGGAGATTCACCCCTCCACTTT. This encodes CASSVQTGGDSPLHF.

V gene TRBV10-1 combines with J gene TRBJ2-2; 7 bases fit TRBD1. Germline trimming cut 5 bases from V and 3 bases from J; bases unmatched to any gene: 6. The germline gives CDR1 WNHNN, CDR2 SYGVQD (reference sequence). The CDR3 loop spans 15 amino acids. CDR3 residues: CASSLRQGDTGELFF. CDR3 coding DNA: TGCGCCAGCAGTTTGAGACAGGGTGACACCGGGGAGCTGTTTTTT.